This T cell receptor beta chain derives from a study of blood T cells in healthy people across ages. Study-level results: Strong correlation existed between TCR beta diversity and naive T cell percentage.

A sample-barcoded 5' primer and a J-beta primer mix were used in a second PCR of roughly 6 to 11 cycles. Each of the cDNA molecules was tagged by a template-switch adaptor with 12 random nucleotides. TCRdb reanalysed the 5' RACE reads using MiXCR and keeps one entry per CDR3 protein. The table records 700,000 or so distinct CDR3 sequences, roughly 43% of them present only once. Peripheral blood, about 10 milliliters per donor, was collected. This clonotype was counted between two and nine times. The antigen remains undetermined. The sequence was obtained from an elderly man in good health. The sample was blood.

The CDR3 DNA follows: TGTGCCTGGAGCCTCCCAGGGACAGGGGGCGCTAAGACCCAGTACTTC. Its translation: CAWSLPGTGGAKTQYF. The chain links TRBV30 to TRBJ2-5, with 12 bases fitting TRBD1. V shed 3 bases and J 6 bases; nucleotides not matched to a gene: 11. The CDR3 consists of 16 residues. Germline V gene lookup returns CDR1 GTSNPN and CDR2 SVGIG (reference sequence).